The 8 T cell receptor beta chains below were found in one sample sequenced in a study of blood T cell repertoires in COVID-19. Sequenced by immunoSEQ multiplex PCR; TCRdb stores in-frame clones only, minus some. In the table there are 150,000 to 200,000 clones, 65% to 85% of which are singletons. The sequencing sample was made of peripheral blood. Every receptor here comes from a woman aged 80 or older with active or convalescent COVID-19.

This chain uses TRBV7-2 with TRBJ1-2, with D hard to call. This CDR3 is 15 amino acids long. V was pared by 5 bases and J by 6 bases, with 19 bases between. Germline CDR1 reads SGHTA; CDR2 reads FQGNSA. CDR3 in DNA: TGTGCCAGCAGCCGCGGCTGGGAGGGAGTCGATGGCTACACCTTC. It is translated as CASSRGWEGVDGYTF.

The chain couples TRBV6-2 or TRBV6-3 to TRBJ1-2; D ambiguous. CDR1 is MNHEY, CDR2 SVGEGT, per germline. V was trimmed by 2 bases and J by 2 bases, leaving 18 bases between them. The CDR3 extends over 17 amino acids. The DNA for the CDR3 is TGTGCCAGCAGTTACGATACCCGTGGGCAGGAAAACTATGGCTACACCTTC. Its protein is CASSYDTRGQENYGYTF.

The J gene is TRBJ1-4, the V gene TRBV5-1; 8 bases map to TRBD1. Germline-derived CDR1 and CDR2 are SGHRS and YFSETQ. CDR3 size: 15 residues. The J segment lost 6 bases and the V segment lost 4 bases, leaving 8 bases of the junction unmatched. CDR3 region: CASSTKGQGDEKLFF. CDR3 DNA: TGCGCCAGCAGCACGAAAGGACAGGGAGATGAAAAACTGTTTTTT.

In this sample, this clone turned up once. This sequence joins TRBV11-3 and TRBJ1-1; 8 bases agree with TRBD1. The J segment lost 0 bases and the V segment lost 5 bases, leaving 5 bases of the junction unmatched. The CDR3 is 15 residues long. Per germline, CDR1 SGHNT and CDR2 YENEEA. The CDR3 region is CASSPSTGVNTEAFF. CDR3 nucleotide sequence: TGTGCCAGCAGCCCCTCGACAGGGGTGAACACTGAAGCTTTCTTT.

The rearrangement joins TRBV6-6 to TRBJ1-5; TRBD1 agrees at 7 bases. Germline V gene sequence: CDR1 MNHNY, CDR2 SVGAGI (reference sequence). V was pared by 5 bases and J by 5 bases, with 0 bases of the junction left unmatched. The CDR3 spans 12 residues. CDR3: CASSQGDQPQHF. As DNA, the CDR3 is TGTGCCAGCAGTCAGGGGGATCAGCCCCAGCATTTT.

The chain is built from TRBV7-9 and TRBJ2-1; D unclear. The V and J ends lost 5 bases and 4 bases respectively, with 9 bases between them. This CDR3 has 13 residues. From germline, CDR1 is SEHNR and CDR2 FQNEAQ (reference sequence). The CDR3 sequence: CASSLREYNEQFF. CDR3 nucleotides: TGTGCCAGCAGCCTGCGTGAGTACAATGAGCAGTTCTTC.

This chain links TRBV30 with TRBJ1-1; D is perhaps TRBD1 (5 bases). Looked up from germline, CDR1 is GTSNPN and CDR2 is SVGIG (reference sequence). Trimming pared 1 base from V and 1 base from J, leaving 7 bases between. This CDR3 comprises 13 residues. The CDR3 sequence: CAWSGQPNTEAFF. DNA for the CDR3: TGTGCCTGGAGTGGACAGCCGAACACTGAAGCTTTCTTT. The complete variable domain, with remaining parts taken from reference TRBV30 and TRBJ1-1, reads SQTIHQWPATLVQPVGSPLSLECTVEGTSNPNLYWYRQAAGRGLQLLFYSVGIGQISSEVPQNLSASRPQDRQFILSSKKLLLSDSGFYLCAWSGQPNTEAFFGQGTRLTVV.

The chain carries TRBV19 and TRBJ1-5; 8 nucleotides line up with TRBD1. Trimming cost V 3 bases and J 0 bases; bases outside gene matches: 7. Germline CDR1 LNHDA, CDR2 SQIVND (reference sequence). The CDR3 contains 17 residues. CDR3 in amino acids: CASSIDRGGFSNQPQHF. The CDR3 DNA sequence: TGTGCCAGTAGTATCGACAGGGGAGGGTTTAGCAATCAGCCCCAGCATTTT.